This T cell receptor beta chain was sequenced for a study of blood T cell repertoires in COVID-19. Across the whole study: There were acute and convalescent COVID-19 samples, and they came from the United States, Italy and Spain. Sample material is recorded as cDNA or gDNA derived from T cells, B-cell-depleted T cells, or PBMCs.

In the authors' methods: The assay estimated nucleated cells by amplifying reference gene primers. Only in-frame clones appear in the TCRdb table, and some are missing; sequencing was by immunoSEQ multiplex PCR. The V and J calls and the clone size are those of that table, but D and trimming were determined from the DNA. The sample yields roughly 62,000 clones, approximately 86% seen once. Germline values: CDR1 SGHTA, CDR2 FQGTGA. The CDR3 totals 14 residues. V was pared by 3 bases and J by 1 base, with 9 bases between. This sequence was found in a man in his 70s with acute or convalescent COVID-19. The sequencing sample was made of peripheral blood. The rearrangement uses TRBV7-3 and TRBJ1-1, with D hard to call. The CDR3 sequence is CASSFANGNTEAFF. The DNA for the CDR3 is TGTGCCAGCAGCTTTGCTAACGGGAACACTGAAGCTTTCTTT. The complete variable domain, with remaining parts taken from reference TRBV7-3 and TRBJ1-1, reads GAGVSQTPSNKVTEKGKYVELRCDPISGHTALYWYRQSLGQGPEFLIYFQGTGAADDSGLPNDRFFAVRPEGSVSTLKIQRTERGDSAVYLCASSFANGNTEAFFGQGTRLTVV.